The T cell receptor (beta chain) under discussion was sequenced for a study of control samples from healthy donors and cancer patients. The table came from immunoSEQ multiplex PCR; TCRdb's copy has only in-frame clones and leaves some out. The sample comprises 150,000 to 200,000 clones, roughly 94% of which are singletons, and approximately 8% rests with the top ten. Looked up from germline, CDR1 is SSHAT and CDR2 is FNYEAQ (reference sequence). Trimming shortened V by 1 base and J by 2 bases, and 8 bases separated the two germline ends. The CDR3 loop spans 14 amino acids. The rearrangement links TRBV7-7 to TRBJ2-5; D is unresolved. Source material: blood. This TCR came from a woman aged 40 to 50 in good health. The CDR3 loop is CASSLVGFQETQYF. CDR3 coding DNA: TGTGCCAGCAGCTTAGTGGGGTTTCAAGAGACCCAGTACTTC.